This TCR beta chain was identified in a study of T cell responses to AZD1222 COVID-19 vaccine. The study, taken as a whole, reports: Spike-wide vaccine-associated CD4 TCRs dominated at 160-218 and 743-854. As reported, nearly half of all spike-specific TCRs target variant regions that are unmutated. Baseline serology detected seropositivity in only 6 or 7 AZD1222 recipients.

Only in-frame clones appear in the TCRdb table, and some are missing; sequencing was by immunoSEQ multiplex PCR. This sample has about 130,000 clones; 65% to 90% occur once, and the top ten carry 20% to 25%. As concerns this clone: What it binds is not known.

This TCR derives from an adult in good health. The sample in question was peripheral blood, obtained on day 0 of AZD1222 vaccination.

The CDR3 loop is CASGGGQGEQYF. CDR3 in DNA: TGTGCCAGCGGAGGGGGCCAGGGCGAGCAGTACTTC. The chain links TRBV6-6 to TRBJ2-7; tentatively, D is TRBD1 (7 bases). This CDR3 has 12 residues. V lost 8 bases and J lost 6, with 14 bases in between. In germline, CDR1 is MNHNY, CDR2 SVGAGI (reference sequence).